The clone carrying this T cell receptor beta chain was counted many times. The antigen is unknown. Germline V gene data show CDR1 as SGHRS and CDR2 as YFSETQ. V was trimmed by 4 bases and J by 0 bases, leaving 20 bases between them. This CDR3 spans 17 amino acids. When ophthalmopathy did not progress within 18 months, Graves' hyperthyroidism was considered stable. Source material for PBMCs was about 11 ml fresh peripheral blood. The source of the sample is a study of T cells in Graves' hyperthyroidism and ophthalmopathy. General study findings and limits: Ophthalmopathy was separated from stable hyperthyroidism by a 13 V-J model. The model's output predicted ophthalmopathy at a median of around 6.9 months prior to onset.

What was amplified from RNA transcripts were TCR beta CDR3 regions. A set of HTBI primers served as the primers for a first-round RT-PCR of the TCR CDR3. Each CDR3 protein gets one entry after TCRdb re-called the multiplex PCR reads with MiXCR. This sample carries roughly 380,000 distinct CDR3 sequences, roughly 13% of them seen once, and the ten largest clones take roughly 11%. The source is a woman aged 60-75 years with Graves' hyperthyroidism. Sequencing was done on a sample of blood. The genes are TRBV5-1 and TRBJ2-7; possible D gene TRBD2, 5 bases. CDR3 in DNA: TGCGCCAGCAGCGATACATGGACGGGGTCCAGCTCCTACGAGCAGTACTTC. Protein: CASSDTWTGSSSYEQYF.